What follows are 27 T cell receptor beta chains derived from one specimen sequenced in a study of early T cells in non-severe SARS-CoV-2 infection. A single record per CDR3 protein comes from TCRdb applying MiXCR to the 5' RACE reads. The sample holds over 55,000 distinct CDR3 sequences, 9.5% to 15% seen once. This specimen was whole blood, taken at baseline. The receptors were sampled from an adult who was a healthcare worker with PCR-confirmed SARS-CoV-2 infection or an uninfected control (not recorded which).

This chain connects TRBV6-5 to TRBJ1-5; D remains unclear. With 2 bases removed from V and 0 bases from J, the gap between germline ends came to 8 bases. The CDR3 sequence is 15 residues long. In germline, CDR1 is MNHEY, CDR2 SVGAGI. CDR3: CASSYGQPSNQPQHF. CDR3 DNA: TGTGCCAGCAGTTACGGGCAGCCTAGCAATCAGCCCCAGCATTTT.

The chain carries TRBV20-1 and TRBJ1-6; no clear D gene. CDR1 DFQATT and CDR2 SNEGSKA come from the germline V gene (reference sequence). CDR3 length equals 14 residues. V was shortened by 2 bases and J by 7 bases, with 12 bases between the two germline ends. The CDR3 reads CSARPPGENSPLHF. The CDR3 DNA sequence: TGCAGTGCTAGACCGCCCGGGGAGAATTCACCCCTCCACTTT.

This clonotype was observed many times. V gene TRBV29-1 combines with J gene TRBJ1-2; 9 bases map to TRBD1. In germline, CDR1 is SQVTM, CDR2 ANQGSEA. Trimming at V came to 7 bases and at J to 3 bases, leaving 6 bases not matched to a gene. The CDR3 totals 13 residues. The CDR3, as DNA: TGCAGCGCCCGGGACAGGGATGACTATGGCTACACCTTC. It yields the protein CSARDRDDYGYTF. Filled out from reference TRBV29-1 and TRBJ1-2, the complete variable domain reads SAVISQKPSRDICQRGTSLTIQCQVDSQVTMMFWYRQQPGQSLTLIATANQGSEATYESGFVIDKFPISRPNLTFSTLTVSNMSPEDSSIYLCSARDRDDYGYTFGSGTRLTVV.

This clonotype was observed a handful of times. This chain links TRBV5-1 with TRBJ2-7, with D tentatively TRBD1 or TRBD2 (5 bases each). Germline V gene sequence: CDR1 SGHRS, CDR2 YFSETQ. V lost 4 bases, J lost 0 bases, and 11 bases lay in between. The CDR3 loop spans 14 amino acids. CDR3 sequence reads: CASSMGPPSYEQYF. CDR3 sequence (DNA): TGCGCCAGCAGCATGGGACCGCCCTCCTACGAGCAGTACTTC.

The genes are TRBV7-6 and TRBJ2-3, with 8 nucleotides matching TRBD2. Germline V gene data show CDR1 as SGHVS and CDR2 as FNYEAQ. V dropped 3 bases and J dropped 6; count of bases not matched to a gene: 2. The CDR3 totals 13 residues. DNA of the CDR3: TGTGCCAGCAGCTTCGGGGGGGACGATACGCAGTATTTT. It encodes CASSFGGDDTQYF.

This clonotype was seen a few times. This rearrangement joins TRBV10-3 to TRBJ2-7; TRBD2 matches at 12 bases. Germline lookup yields CDR1 ENHRY and CDR2 SYGVKD. CDR3 length: 15 residues. The junction had 7 bases not matched to a gene; V was cut back by 6 bases and J by 4 bases. The CDR3 sequence is CAISKSGTSGYEQYF. The CDR3 nucleotides are TGTGCCATCAGCAAATCCGGGACTAGCGGGTACGAGCAGTACTTC.

This clonotype was detected ten times or more. The chain recombines TRBV28 with TRBJ2-6, with 10 bases that match TRBD1. This CDR3 is 15 amino acids long. Germline V gene data show CDR1 as MDHEN and CDR2 as SYDVKM. J gave up 7 bases and V 8 bases, and 8 bases lay outside the gene matches. The CDR3 region is CASGGQGRHANVLTF. For the CDR3, the DNA is TGTGCCAGCGGGGGACAGGGGAGGCATGCCAACGTCCTGACTTTC. Full variable domain (outside the CDR3, taken from reference TRBV28 and TRBJ2-6): DVKVTQSSRYLVKRTGEKVFLECVQDMDHENMFWYRQDPGLGLRLIYFSYDVKMKEKGDIPEGYSVSREKKERFSLILESASTNQTSMYLCASGGQGRHANVLTFGAGSRLTVL.

This clonotype came up a few times. The V and J genes are TRBV9 and TRBJ2-2; tentatively, D is TRBD1 or TRBD2 (6 bases each). Germline CDR1 SGDLS, CDR2 YYNGEE. This CDR3 comprises 17 residues. The V end lost 3 bases, the J end lost 4 bases, and 19 bases lay between the germline ends. The CDR3 protein is CASSEGPPGAGTGELFF. Here the CDR3 DNA reads TGTGCCAGCAGCGAGGGCCCTCCGGGGGCGGGCACCGGGGAGCTGTTTTTT.

This clonotype was counted many times. This chain's CDR3 is CASSPIERYNEQFF. The CDR3 coding sequence is TGTGCCAGCAGTCCCATCGAACGGTACAATGAGCAGTTCTTC. The gene calls are TRBV11-2 and TRBJ2-1; D not certain. V shed 6 bases and J shed 4 bases, with 13 bases lying between them. The germline CDR1 and CDR2 sequences are SGHAT and FQNNGV. The CDR3 has 14 amino acids.

This clonotype came up a few times. The chain uses TRBV18 and TRBJ1-2, with 7 bases that match TRBD1. This CDR3 region has 12 residues. Trimming cost V 6 bases and J 2 bases; bases outside gene matches: 0. Looked up from germline, CDR1 is KGHSH and CDR2 is LQKENI. This CDR3 is CASSGQNYGYTF. The CDR3 DNA follows: TGTGCCAGCTCGGGACAGAACTATGGCTACACCTTC.

This clonotype has just a few counts. The chain couples TRBV20-1 to TRBJ1-2; D possibly corresponds to TRBD1 (5 bases). The CDR3 sequence is 12 residues long. Trimming left V 3 bases short and J 7 bases short, with 12 bases between. From germline, CDR1 is DFQATT and CDR2 SNEGSKA (reference sequence). CDR3 region: CSARDPGIGYTF. The CDR3 DNA sequence: TGCAGTGCTAGGGATCCAGGGATTGGCTACACCTTC.

The chain combines TRBV6-5 with TRBJ2-1; D is possibly TRBD1 or TRBD2 (5 bases each). V dropped 2 bases and J dropped 8 bases, with 16 bases sitting between them. The germline CDR1 and CDR2 sequences are MNHEY and SVGAGI. The CDR3 sequence is 15 residues long. The CDR3 loop reads CASSYEGRRGDEQFF. The CDR3 nucleotides read TGTGCCAGCAGTTACGAGGGCCGACGGGGCGATGAGCAGTTCTTC.

The chain links TRBV10-2 to TRBJ2-5, with TRBD1 identical over 10 bases. The CDR3 is made up of 14 amino acids. Per germline, CDR1 WSHSY and CDR2 SAAADI. V gave up 10 bases and J gave up 5 bases; unmatched junction bases: 10. The CDR3, as DNA: TGCGCCACCAAACCGGGACAGGGGCAGGAGACCCAGTACTTC. As protein: CATKPGQGQETQYF.

The chain links TRBV4-1 to TRBJ1-4; TRBD1 agrees at 8 bases. The CDR3 is made up of 13 amino acids. Looked up from germline, CDR1 is MGHRA and CDR2 is YSYEKL. The ends lost 5 bases at V and 8 bases at J; junction bases unmatched: 4. This chain's CDR3 is CASSSRQGEKLFF. The CDR3 coding sequence is TGCGCCAGCAGCTCTAGACAGGGGGAAAAACTGTTTTTT.

CDR3 DNA: TGCGCCAGCAGCCAAGACAGGGAGTACGAGCAGTACTTC. Translating gives CASSQDREYEQYF. V is TRBV4-1 and J is TRBJ2-7, with D perhaps TRBD1 or TRBD2 (5 bases each). The CDR3 covers 13 residues. Trimming took off 0 bases at V and 4 bases at J, with 7 bases between the two ends. The V gene's germline CDR1 is MGHRA and CDR2 YSYEKL.

The chain is built from TRBV4-3 and TRBJ2-7; tentatively, D is TRBD2 (6 bases). V lost 0 bases and J lost 2, with 14 bases in between. The germline V gene encodes CDR1 LGHNA and CDR2 YSLEER. This CDR3 comprises 16 residues. Here the CDR3 DNA reads TGCGCCAGCAGCCAAGATACATCGGGGGACCCCTACGAGCAGTACTTC. Its protein product is CASSQDTSGDPYEQYF.

This clonotype was observed a few times. The chain couples TRBV27 to TRBJ2-1; the match to TRBD1 covers 7 bases. Looked up from germline, CDR1 is MNHEY and CDR2 is SMNVEV (reference sequence). V lost 8 bases and J lost 7; bases outside the gene matches: 17. The CDR3 is 16 residues long. The DNA for the CDR3 is TGTGCCAGCCACACCGACACCCAATACAGGGGTAATGAGCAGTTCTTC. Translating it yields CASHTDTQYRGNEQFF.

This clonotype was seen a handful of times. The CDR3 DNA is TGCGCCAGCAGCGCTGGGACAGGGGGCATTGAAAAACTGTTTTTT. Its translation is CASSAGTGGIEKLFF. The chain links TRBV5-1 to TRBJ1-4; TRBD1 aligns across 12 bases. Trimming removed 4 bases from V and 7 bases from J; junction bases left unmatched: 5. The V gene's germline CDR1 is SGHRS and CDR2 YFSETQ. The CDR3 extends over 15 amino acids.

This clonotype was seen many times. The V and J genes are TRBV19 and TRBJ2-7, with D possibly matching TRBD2 (6 bases). The CDR3 spans 13 residues. V lost 9 bases and J lost 5, with 17 bases in between. Germline V gene sequence: CDR1 LNHDA, CDR2 SQIVND (reference sequence). The CDR3 loop is CASSGGLPDEQYF. In DNA form, the CDR3 reads TGTGCCAGCTCCGGGGGTTTGCCGGACGAGCAGTACTTC.

This clonotype was detected ten times or more. V and J are TRBV7-6 and TRBJ2-3; no clear D. Looked up from germline, CDR1 is SGHVS and CDR2 is FNYEAQ. CDR3 length: 13 amino acids. V dropped 5 bases and J dropped 6 bases, with 12 bases sitting between them. CDR3 sequence (DNA): TGTGCCAGCAGCCTCGCCATTACGGATACGCAGTATTTT. Translated, it gives CASSLAITDTQYF.

This clonotype was counted ten times or more. The CDR3 sequence: CASSSGQGAYTEAFF. The CDR3 DNA reads TGCGCCAGCAGCTCTGGACAGGGGGCTTACACTGAAGCTTTCTTT. The chain links TRBV5-1 to TRBJ1-1; 11 bases are shared with TRBD1. Trimming cost V 3 bases and J 3 bases; bases outside gene matches: 4. This CDR3 has 15 amino acids. CDR1 is SGHRS and CDR2 is YFSETQ in the germline V gene.

This clonotype turned up a few times. The chain has TRBV3-1 and TRBJ1-5; perhaps TRBD1 as D (6 bases). V lost 0 bases and J lost 2, with 8 bases in between. The CDR3 has 15 residues. In germline, CDR1 is LGHDT, CDR2 YNNKEL (reference sequence). Here the CDR3 reads CASSQDNRGNQPQHF. For the CDR3, the DNA is TGTGCCAGCAGCCAAGATAACAGGGGCAATCAGCCCCAGCATTTT.

This clonotype showed up just a few times. V and J are TRBV9 and TRBJ1-1; D unclear. This CDR3 spans 17 amino acids. In germline, CDR1 is SGDLS, CDR2 YYNGEE. Trimming cost V 0 bases and J 5 bases, with 20 bases left between them. This CDR3 reads CASSVDPTAKLKTEAFF. CDR3 sequence (DNA): TGTGCCAGCAGCGTAGATCCCACAGCCAAACTCAAGACTGAAGCTTTCTTT.

The rearrangement links TRBV7-8 to TRBJ1-3; no clear D. CDR1 is SGHVS, CDR2 FQNEAQ, per germline. CDR3 size: 14 residues. Trimming shortened V by 1 base and J by 3 bases, and 7 bases separated the two germline ends. The CDR3 sequence is CASSLGGNGNTIYF. CDR3 nucleotide sequence: TGTGCCAGCAGCTTAGGAGGGAATGGAAACACCATATATTTT.

V gene TRBV19 combines with J gene TRBJ1-1; D is ambiguous. V was clipped by 7 bases and J by 5 bases, with 20 bases between them. The germline V gene encodes CDR1 LNHDA and CDR2 SQIVND (reference sequence). The CDR3 runs 15 residues. The CDR3 sequence is CASTLPGGGITEAFF. The CDR3 nucleotides are TGTGCCAGTACCCTGCCTGGCGGAGGTATAACTGAAGCTTTCTTT.

In its sample, this clonotype was seen many times. The chain employs TRBV12-3 or TRBV12-4 and TRBJ1-1, with D maybe TRBD1 (5 bases). The CDR3 is 14 amino acids. V lost 3 bases to trimming and J lost 4 bases, with 12 bases between them. The CDR3 here is CASSFGSGSTEAFF. CDR3 DNA: TGTGCCAGCAGTTTTGGGTCAGGGAGCACTGAAGCTTTCTTT.

This clonotype was counted a few times. This sequence joins TRBV6-1 and TRBJ2-2; unclear D gene. Germline CDR1 reads MNHNS; CDR2 reads SASEGT. V was cut by 8 bases and J by 7 bases, with 5 bases left in between. The CDR3 totals 10 residues. The CDR3 nucleotides are TGTGCCAGCCTACACGGGGAGCTGTTTTTT. Protein product: CASLHGELFF.